Shown below are 21 T cell receptor beta chains from a single sample sequenced in a study of identical twins (TCRdb year 2016). Library creation used 5' RACE. The run used an Illumina HiSeq 2000. TCRdb passed the public sequencing reads through fastp at Q25 and MiXCR, retaining productive beta sequences. All rows with the same CDR3 protein become a single entry with the most common DNA and genes. In all, the sample holds under 1 million distinct CDR3 sequences, and approximately 13% of those were seen once. Jointly, the top ten make up around 1.5% of the sample. These data were also filed under a second study, of yellow fever vaccine responses in identical twins.

Sequencing used PBMCs. The receptors originated from a woman younger than 35 in good health.

The gene calls are TRBV10-3 and TRBJ2-3, with TRBD1 as a possible D gene (5 bases). Germline lookup yields CDR1 ENHRY and CDR2 SYGVKD. Deletions cut 4 bases from V and 4 bases from J, with 18 bases between. The CDR3 is made up of 16 amino acids. The CDR3 sequence is CAISGSTGSGADTQYF. The CDR3 bases are TGTGCCATCAGTGGTTCTACAGGATCTGGTGCAGATACGCAGTATTTT.

The rearrangement uses TRBV2 and TRBJ2-1; D might be TRBD1 or TRBD2, each matching 5 bases. Germline V gives CDR1 SNHLY, CDR2 FYNNEI. V shed 9 bases and J shed 8 bases, with 11 bases lying between them. CDR3 length: 11 residues. CDR3 amino acids: CASGGTHEQFF. The CDR3 DNA reads TGTGCCAGTGGGGGTACGCATGAGCAGTTCTTC. The full variable domain, its missing parts supplied by reference TRBV2 and TRBJ2-1, is EPEVTQTPSHQVTQMGQEVILRCVPISNHLYFYWYRQILGQKVEFLVSFYNNEISEKSEIFDDQFSVERPDGSNFTLKIRSTKLEDSAMYFCASGGTHEQFFGPGTRLTVL.

This chain links TRBV18 with TRBJ2-1, with 8 bases fitting TRBD1. V shed 5 bases, J shed 0 bases, and the junction held 9 bases outside the gene matches. CDR3 length: 17 amino acids. The germline V gene has CDR1 KGHSH and CDR2 LQKENI. The CDR3 DNA reads as TGTGCCAGCTCAAGCCAGCCCGGGACAGGCTCCTACAATGAGCAGTTCTTC. Its translation is CASSSQPGTGSYNEQFF.

This clonotype showed up just a few times. J is TRBJ2-3 and V is TRBV3-1; tentatively, D is TRBD1 (5 bases). Trimming stripped 4 bases from V and 2 bases from J, with 10 bases between. The CDR3 is made up of 14 amino acids. Germline V gene sequence: CDR1 LGHDT, CDR2 YNNKEL (reference sequence). The CDR3 DNA is TGTGCCAGCAGCCGGGCAGGGCCCACAGATACGCAGTATTTT. Its translation: CASSRAGPTDTQYF.

This clonotype appeared a few times. This chain uses TRBV28 with TRBJ1-1; weak D call: TRBD1 (5 bases). Germline-derived CDR1 and CDR2 are MDHEN and SYDVKM. V lost 7 bases, J lost 7 bases, and 19 bases lay in between. CDR3 length: 14 residues. DNA for the CDR3: TGTGCCAGCACCCTCACGGGGGGAAGGGATGAAGCTTTCTTT. Its translation is CASTLTGGRDEAFF.

This clonotype showed up many times. The J gene is TRBJ2-1, the V gene TRBV11-2; TRBD1 is a possible D gene (7 bases). V dropped 5 bases and J dropped 2 bases, with 13 bases sitting between them. Germline CDR1 SGHAT, CDR2 FQNNGV. The CDR3 is made up of 15 amino acids. CDR3 nucleotides: TGTGCCAGCAGCCCTGCGGGACAGCCCTACAATGAGCAGTTCTTC. It yields the protein CASSPAGQPYNEQFF.

There are a few counts of this clonotype. The V gene is TRBV29-1, the J gene TRBJ1-2; D is perhaps TRBD1 (5 bases). The CDR3 covers 15 residues. V lost 0 bases and J lost 4, with 15 bases in between. Germline V gene data show CDR1 as SQVTM and CDR2 as ANQGSEA. The CDR3 loop reads CSVEDRAIGGYGYTF. The CDR3 DNA reads as TGCAGCGTTGAAGATCGCGCGATTGGGGGCTATGGCTACACCTTC. Looking up the rest from reference TRBV29-1 and TRBJ1-2 gives the full variable domain: SAVISQKPSRDICQRGTSLTIQCQVDSQVTMMFWYRQQPGQSLTLIATANQGSEATYESGFVIDKFPISRPNLTFSTLTVSNMSPEDSSIYLCSVEDRAIGGYGYTFGSGTRLTVV.

This clonotype was counted a few times. DNA for the CDR3: TGTGCCAGCAGTCTTTACCGCCCGCCGACTAGCGGAGAGACCCAGTACTTC. It codes for CASSLYRPPTSGETQYF. The V call is TRBV12-3 or TRBV12-4, the J call TRBJ2-5; 9 bases line up with TRBD2. CDR3 length equals 17 residues. V lost 5 bases to trimming and J lost 4 bases; unmatched junction nucleotides: 14.

At least ten counts were recorded for this clonotype. The chain joins TRBV5-1 to TRBJ2-7, with TRBD2 matching 9 bases. V trimming: 4 bases; J trimming: 2 bases; junction bases outside the gene matches: 13. The CDR3 is 17 residues long. Germline CDR1 is SGHRS and CDR2 is YFSETQ. CDR3 nucleotide sequence: TGCGCCAGCAGCCCAGGACTAGCGAGAATTCCTACCTACGAGCAGTACTTC. It is translated as CASSPGLARIPTYEQYF.

In this sample, this clonotype turned up a few times. V and J are TRBV6-4 and TRBJ2-3, with D maybe TRBD2 (5 bases). The CDR3 length is 15 residues. V lost 5 bases and J lost 4, with 16 bases in between. Looked up from germline, CDR1 is MRHNA and CDR2 is SNTAGT. CDR3 amino acids: CASSKGTMEADTQYF. As DNA, the CDR3 is TGTGCCAGCAGTAAAGGTACCATGGAGGCAGATACGCAGTATTTT.

This clonotype was picked up many times. This chain uses TRBV11-2 with TRBJ2-5, with D uncertain. The CDR3 sequence is 14 residues long. In germline, CDR1 is SGHAT, CDR2 FQNNGV. Trimming took off 4 bases at V and 4 bases at J, with 13 bases between the two ends. CDR3 loop: CASSSPRLGETQYF. The CDR3 DNA reads as TGTGCCAGCAGCTCCCCAAGACTGGGAGAGACCCAGTACTTC.

This clonotype was counted between two and nine times. The chain recombines TRBV7-9 with TRBJ1-1; weak D call: TRBD1 (5 bases). Germline CDR1 is SEHNR and CDR2 is FQNEAQ (reference sequence). The CDR3 runs 16 residues. Trimming shortened V by 0 bases and J by 12 bases, and 23 bases separated the two germline ends. As DNA, the CDR3 is TGTGCCAGCAGCTTAGCGCCCCTGGGGCCGCTGGAAGTAACTTTCTTT. This codes for CASSLAPLGPLEVTFF.

The chain recombines TRBV18 with TRBJ1-1; 7 nucleotides align to TRBD1. Germline values: CDR1 KGHSH, CDR2 LQKENI. This CDR3 comprises 13 residues. Trimming cost V 3 bases and J 9 bases; bases outside gene matches: 7. CDR3 coding DNA: TGTGCCAGCTCACCTGACAGGGTTAGGCAAGCTTTCTTT. Amino acid sequence: CASSPDRVRQAFF.

Only a few counts were recorded for this clonotype. The V gene is TRBV20-1, the J gene TRBJ2-1; possibly TRBD1 or TRBD2 for D (5 bases each). The V gene lost 5 bases and the J gene lost 4 bases, with 15 bases spanning the gap. Germline V gene lookup returns CDR1 DFQATT and CDR2 SNEGSKA (reference sequence). CDR3 length: 14 residues. CDR3 coding DNA: TGCAGTGCTTACCGGGACCCGGGGTACAATGAGCAGTTCTTC. Translated, it gives CSAYRDPGYNEQFF.

As DNA, the CDR3 is TGTGCCAGCAGCGCCGGACTAGCGAGAGAATACAATGAGCAGTTCTTC. Residues: CASSAGLAREYNEQFF. The rearrangement links TRBV7-4 to TRBJ2-1; the match to TRBD2 covers 9 bases. In germline, CDR1 is SGHVT, CDR2 SQSDAQ. This CDR3 contains 16 residues. Trimming removed 5 bases from V and 4 bases from J; junction bases left unmatched: 9.

At least ten counts were recorded for this clonotype. The CDR3 DNA sequence: TGCGCCAGCAGACAGGATAACCAAGAGACCCAGTACTTC. As protein: CASRQDNQETQYF. This sequence joins TRBV5-1 and TRBJ2-5; D may be TRBD1 (5 bases). Trimming cost V 5 bases and J 0 bases, with 8 bases left between them. Looked up from germline, CDR1 is SGHRS and CDR2 is YFSETQ. The CDR3 length is 13 residues.

V is TRBV20-1 and J is TRBJ2-5; D is perhaps TRBD1 or TRBD2 (5 bases each). This CDR3 contains 11 residues. Germline V gene data show CDR1 as DFQATT and CDR2 as SNEGSKA (reference sequence). With 1 base removed from V and 11 bases from J, the gap between germline ends came to 11 bases. The CDR3 DNA reads as TGCAGTGCTAGAGCGGGGCAGAGGCAGTACTTC. As protein: CSARAGQRQYF.

This clonotype turned up a few times. The chain links TRBV2 to TRBJ1-1; TRBD1 is a possible D gene (5 bases). The CDR3 length is 13 residues. Germline CDR1 SNHLY, CDR2 FYNNEI. V was cut by 3 bases and J by 4 bases, with 9 bases left in between. The CDR3 loop reads CASSDRAGTEAFF. CDR3 DNA: TGTGCCAGCAGTGACAGGGCCGGCACTGAAGCTTTCTTT.

The chain is built from TRBV12-3 or TRBV12-4 and TRBJ2-2; D gene unclear. V dropped 7 bases and J dropped 3 bases, with 12 bases sitting between them. The CDR3 runs 14 residues. The CDR3 loop reads CASTHPFDTGELFF. As DNA, the CDR3 is TGTGCCAGCACCCACCCTTTCGACACCGGGGAGCTGTTTTTT.

The V call is TRBV5-1, the J call TRBJ2-7; 9 bases line up with TRBD1. Losses at the gene ends were 0 bases for V and 1 base for J; bases not matched to a gene: 5. The CDR3 is 16 amino acids. Looked up from germline, CDR1 is SGHRS and CDR2 is YFSETQ. The CDR3, as DNA: TGCGCCAGCAGCTTGGAAGGGACAGGGATTTCCTACGAGCAGTACTTC. Its translation: CASSLEGTGISYEQYF.

This clonotype was observed a handful of times. This sequence joins TRBV25-1 and TRBJ1-1; possibly TRBD1 for D (6 bases). This CDR3 spans 17 amino acids. Trimming removed 2 bases at V and 4 bases at J, with 20 bases between. Germline-derived CDR1 and CDR2 are MGHDK and SYGVNS. CDR3 region: CASSEPRGGATGTEAFF. In DNA form, the CDR3 reads TGTGCCAGCAGTGAACCCCGAGGGGGGGCAACGGGCACTGAAGCTTTCTTT.